This record concerns one T cell receptor beta chain sequence. The antigen is undetermined. This sample was included in a study of radiation and T cells in renal cell carcinoma. General study results and limits: No pretreatment tumor biopsies were available for baseline clonotypes.

Libraries were prepared by immunoSEQ multiplex PCR; TCRdb keeps only in-frame clonotypes and omits some of them. Of about 130,000 clones in the sample, roughly 88% are singletons; the top ten hold 9.5% to 15%. Time point specified: baseline pretreatment blood. Indicated treatment: 15 Gy SBRT to primary tumor, nephrectomy 4 weeks later. Blood was sampled at baseline, 2 weeks and 4 weeks after SBRT. The CDR3 is made up of 14 amino acids. Germline lookup yields CDR1 LNHDA and CDR2 SQIVND (reference sequence). V was clipped by 5 bases and J by 4 bases; unmatched bases: 7. The chain is built from TRBV19 and TRBJ1-2, with 7 bases aligning to TRBD1. This clonotype was obtained from a woman aged 45-59 years with renal cell carcinoma. The material was blood, obtained from a patient whose treatment included radiotherapy and nephrectomy. The CDR3 loop is CASSAPGQIYGYTF. The CDR3 DNA reads TGTGCCAGTAGTGCTCCGGGACAGATCTATGGCTACACCTTC.